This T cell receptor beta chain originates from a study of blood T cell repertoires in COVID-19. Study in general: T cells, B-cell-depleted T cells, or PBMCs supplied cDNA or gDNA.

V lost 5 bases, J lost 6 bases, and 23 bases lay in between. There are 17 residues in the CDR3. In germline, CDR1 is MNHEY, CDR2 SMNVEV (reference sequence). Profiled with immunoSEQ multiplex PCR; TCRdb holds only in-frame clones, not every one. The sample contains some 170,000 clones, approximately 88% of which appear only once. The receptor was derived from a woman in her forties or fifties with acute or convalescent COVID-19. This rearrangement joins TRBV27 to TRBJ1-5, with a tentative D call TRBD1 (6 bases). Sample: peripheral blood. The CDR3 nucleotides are TGTGCCAGCAGTAAGGACAGACCAAGGTCGGTCGGTCAGCCCCAGCATTTT. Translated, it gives CASSKDRPRSVGQPQHF.